One and the same sample provided the 23 T cell receptor beta chains below, sequenced in a study of T cell responses to AZD1222 COVID-19 vaccine. Here immunoSEQ multiplex PCR was the method, and the copy in TCRdb shows in-frame clones only, minus some. The sample lists tens of thousands of clones, approximately 88% occurring once. The sample here was peripheral blood, taken 28 days after the second AZD1222 dose. The source of these receptors is an adult who received the AZD1222 COVID-19 vaccine.

The rearrangement joins TRBV29-1 to TRBJ1-4, with D maybe TRBD1 (5 bases). Germline lookup yields CDR1 SQVTM and CDR2 ANQGSEA. The CDR3 covers 12 residues. V was cut by 7 bases and J by 8 bases, with 14 bases left in between. CDR3 protein: CSAGGEREKLFF. The CDR3 DNA is TGCAGCGCTGGAGGGGAACGGGAAAAACTGTTTTTT. The whole variable domain, remainder taken from reference TRBV29-1 and TRBJ1-4, is SAVISQKPSRDICQRGTSLTIQCQVDSQVTMMFWYRQQPGQSLTLIATANQGSEATYESGFVIDKFPISRPNLTFSTLTVSNMSPEDSSIYLCSAGGEREKLFFGSGTQLSVL.

In its sample, this clone is medium-sized (0.01 to 0.1%). The CDR3 DNA is TGCGCCAGCAGTTTCCCCGGGGGGTTGAACACTGAAGCTTTCTTT. It specifies CASSFPGGLNTEAFF. This chain links TRBV10-1 with TRBJ1-1, with D possibly TRBD1 on 5 matching bases. Germline values: CDR1 WNHNN, CDR2 SYGVQD (reference sequence). The CDR3 is made up of 15 amino acids. Trimming took 5 bases from V and 0 from J, leaving 13 bases between them.

The CDR3 protein is CASSYSGADYEQYF. The CDR3 nucleotides read TGTGCCAGCAGTTACTCTGGGGCGGATTACGAGCAGTACTTC. The chain carries TRBV6-5 and TRBJ2-7; possible D gene TRBD1, 5 bases. There are 14 residues in the CDR3. V dropped 0 bases and J dropped 4 bases, with 10 bases sitting between them. In germline, CDR1 is MNHEY, CDR2 SVGAGI.

The CDR3 DNA follows: TGTGCCAGCAAAGACAGGTTTGGTGGCTACACCTTC. It specifies CASKDRFGGYTF. The rearrangement joins TRBV6-5 to TRBJ1-2, with TRBD1 as a possible D gene (6 bases). The CDR3 covers 12 residues. Trimming took 7 bases from V and 7 from J, leaving 13 bases between them. Germline lookup yields CDR1 MNHEY and CDR2 SVGAGI.

The rearrangement joins TRBV11-1 to TRBJ2-2; possible D gene TRBD2, 5 bases. This CDR3 spans 15 amino acids. Germline CDR1 SGHAT, CDR2 FQDESV (reference sequence). V lost 5 bases, J lost 2 bases, and 12 bases lay in between. CDR3 bases: TGTGCCAGCAGCCCCCGGGCGGGTAACACCGGGGAGCTGTTTTTT. It codes for CASSPRAGNTGELFF.

The V and J genes are TRBV11-2 and TRBJ1-2; the D gene is possibly TRBD1 (6 bases). The V gene's germline CDR1 is SGHAT and CDR2 FQNNGV. V lost 2 bases and J 1 base, leaving 14 bases between the germline ends. The CDR3 contains 16 residues. CDR3 sequence (DNA): TGTGCCAGCAGCTTAAGGCGGGACACCCATAACTATGGCTACACCTTC. Its translation is CASSLRRDTHNYGYTF.

The J gene is TRBJ1-6, the V gene TRBV30; TRBD1 aligns across 7 bases. Per the germline V gene, CDR1 is GTSNPN and CDR2 is SVGIG (reference sequence). The CDR3 runs to 15 residues. V dropped 0 bases and J dropped 9; count of bases not matched to a gene: 8. The CDR3 nucleotides are TGTGCCTGGAGTGTAAGGGGTCAGGGGGTTTCACCCCTCCACTTT. This codes for CAWSVRGQGVSPLHF.

This clone was detected only a few times. The chain recombines TRBV27 with TRBJ1-3; D remains ambiguous. The germline CDR1 and CDR2 sequences are MNHEY and SMNVEV (reference sequence). V lost 2 bases and J lost 4, with 6 bases in between. The CDR3 covers 13 residues. CDR3 sequence (DNA): TGTGCCAGCAGTTTAGGCAGAGGAAACACCATATATTTT. As protein: CASSLGRGNTIYF.

The chain uses TRBV27 and TRBJ2-2, with D possibly matching TRBD1 (5 bases). The length of the CDR3 is 13 residues. Germline CDR1 MNHEY, CDR2 SMNVEV (reference sequence). The germline V and J ends were trimmed by 5 bases and 7 bases, with 11 bases remaining between them. Here the CDR3 DNA reads TGTGCCAGCAGTCTCACAGGTCTCGGGGAGCTGTTTTTT. This sequence encodes CASSLTGLGELFF.

The CDR3 loop reads CASSEAGRNNEQFF. The CDR3, as DNA: TGTGCCAGCAGTGAAGCGGGCAGAAACAATGAGCAGTTCTTC. The J gene is TRBJ2-1, the V gene TRBV2; D gene uncertain. The V end was cut by 0 bases, the J end by 5 bases, with 8 bases between. Germline loops: CDR1 SNHLY, CDR2 FYNNEI. This CDR3 spans 14 amino acids.

This sequence joins TRBV5-1 and TRBJ1-3; D may be TRBD1 (6 bases). Germline CDR1 and CDR2: SGHRS and YFSETQ. This CDR3 comprises 16 residues. Between the trimmed V and J ends, which lost 0 bases and 7 bases, there was a span of 17 bases. This CDR3 is CASSLVVGGSGNTIYF. For the CDR3, the DNA is TGCGCCAGCAGCTTGGTCGTGGGGGGCTCGGGCAACACCATATATTTT.

The chain has TRBV12-1 and TRBJ2-2. TRBV12-1 counts as a pseudogene. This CDR3 comprises 14 residues. The CDR3 reads CASRPPRATGELFF. In DNA, the CDR3 is TGTGCCAGCAGACCCCCCCGGGCCACCGGGGAGCTGTTTTTT.

The V gene is TRBV7-2, the J gene TRBJ2-7; D gene uncertain. The CDR3 totals 14 residues. From germline, CDR1 is SGHTA and CDR2 FQGNSA. V lost 2 bases and J 6 bases, leaving 14 bases between the germline ends. CDR3 region: CASSLQRANGEQYF. The CDR3 nucleotides are TGTGCCAGCAGCTTACAAAGGGCAAACGGCGAGCAGTACTTC.

J is TRBJ1-2 and V is TRBV19; D gene uncertain. V was cut by 2 bases and J by 4 bases, with 17 bases left in between. Germline-derived CDR1 and CDR2 are LNHDA and SQIVND (reference sequence). CDR3 length: 16 residues. CDR3 bases: TGTGCCAGTAGTATAAGATCCTCCGGGCGGGTCTATGGCTACACCTTC. Its protein product is CASSIRSSGRVYGYTF.

The chain employs TRBV10-3 and TRBJ2-7, with 7 bases lining up with TRBD2. Germline V gene lookup returns CDR1 ENHRY and CDR2 SYGVKD. V was clipped by 2 bases and J by 3 bases; unmatched bases: 7. The CDR3 is 15 residues long. CDR3 amino acids: CAISEGSGASYEQYF. The CDR3 coding sequence is TGTGCCATCAGTGAGGGCAGCGGGGCAAGCTACGAGCAGTACTTC.

This clone is a singleton in its sample. This rearrangement joins TRBV5-1 to TRBJ2-3; D might be TRBD1 (6 bases). The CDR3 is 15 residues long. Trimming left V 4 bases short and J 1 base short, with 13 bases between. Germline CDR1 is SGHRS and CDR2 is YFSETQ. The DNA for the CDR3 is TGCGCCAGCAGCATACAGGGTCACGGCACAGATACGCAGTATTTT. This sequence encodes CASSIQGHGTDTQYF.

The gene calls are TRBV5-4 and TRBJ2-5; TRBD1 aligns across 7 bases. CDR3 length: 15 amino acids. V gave up 0 bases and J gave up 5 bases; unmatched junction bases: 7. Germline V gene sequence: CDR1 SGHNT, CDR2 YYREEE (reference sequence). The CDR3 DNA reads as TGTGCCAGCAGCTTGGTCGCAGGGGGAAAGGAGACCCAGTACTTC. The encoded protein is CASSLVAGGKETQYF.

The chain uses TRBV12-5 and TRBJ2-3, with a possible D match to TRBD2 (6 bases). Germline V CDR1 and CDR2: LGHNT, FRNRAP. The CDR3 totals 12 residues. The ends were cut back, 4 bases at V and 5 bases at J, with 7 bases in the middle. The CDR3 reads CASGSGGDTQYF. The CDR3, as DNA: TGTGCTAGTGGTTCCGGGGGAGATACGCAGTATTTT. The full variable domain, completed using reference TRBV12-5 and TRBJ2-3, is DARVTQTPRHKVTEMGQEVTMRCQPILGHNTVFWYRQTMMQGLELLAYFRNRAPLDDSGMPKDRFSAEMPDATLATLKIQPSEPRDSAVYFCASGSGGDTQYFGPGTRLTVL.

In its sample, this clone was seen a few times. The gene calls are TRBV4-2 and TRBJ1-1; 8 nucleotides agree with TRBD1. J gave up 5 bases and V 2 bases, and 7 bases lay outside the gene matches. Germline V CDR1 and CDR2: LGHNA, YNFKEQ. This CDR3 spans 15 amino acids. CDR3 nucleotide sequence: TGTGCCAGCAGCCAACCAGACAGGGGCTTGACTGAAGCTTTCTTT. Its protein is CASSQPDRGLTEAFF.

This chain connects TRBV7-9 to TRBJ2-7; perhaps TRBD1 as D (6 bases). V was shortened by 7 bases and J by 0 bases, with 16 bases between the two germline ends. The CDR3 runs 15 residues. CDR1 and CDR2 (germline): SEHNR, FQNEAQ (reference sequence). The CDR3 sequence: CASMAVGQPSYEQYF. The DNA for the CDR3 is TGTGCCAGCATGGCCGTTGGACAGCCCTCCTACGAGCAGTACTTC. The full variable domain, completed using reference TRBV7-9 and TRBJ2-7, is DTGVSQNPRHKITKRGQNVTFRCDPISEHNRLYWYRQTLGQGPEFLTYFQNEAQLEKSRLLSDRFSAERPKGSFSTLEIQRTEQGDSAMYLCASMAVGQPSYEQYFGPGTRLTVT.

V usage is TRBV6-5 and J usage is TRBJ1-6; 7 bases align to TRBD1. Per germline, CDR1 MNHEY and CDR2 SVGAGI. The CDR3 has 12 residues. The ends lost 8 bases at V and 7 bases at J; junction bases unmatched: 2. CDR3 nucleotide sequence: TGTGCCAGCGGGACAGTCAATTCACCCCTCCACTTT. This sequence encodes CASGTVNSPLHF.

The chain joins TRBV7-6 to TRBJ1-5, with 9 bases fitting TRBD1. The germline CDR1 and CDR2 sequences are SGHVS and FNYEAQ. With V trimmed by 1 base and J by 10 bases, 8 bases remained unmatched. This CDR3 is 15 amino acids long. The CDR3 is CASSLGTGEQSPQHF. The CDR3 nucleotides read TGTGCCAGCAGCTTAGGGACAGGGGAGCAATCACCCCAGCATTTT.

The chain is built from TRBV10-3 and TRBJ1-5; possibly TRBD1 for D (6 bases). Trimming removed 3 bases at V and 2 bases at J, with 11 bases between. Per the germline V gene, CDR1 is ENHRY and CDR2 is SYGVKD. This CDR3 is 15 amino acids long. The CDR3 reads CAISDRGSGNQPQHF. CDR3 bases: TGTGCCATCAGTGATAGGGGGTCTGGCAATCAGCCCCAGCATTTT.